Listed here are 27 T cell receptor beta chains from one sample, sequenced in a study of shared clonotypes between healthy human individuals. The table came from immunoSEQ multiplex PCR; TCRdb's copy has only in-frame clones and leaves some out. The table has roughly 1,500,000 clones, roughly 98% seen once. The sequenced sample was naive CD4+ T cells sorted from blood. Subset here: CD45RA+ positively selected. Receptor source: a man between 25 and 39 years old in good health.

The chain combines TRBV5-1 with TRBJ2-1, with 12 bases that match TRBD2. CDR1 SGHRS and CDR2 YFSETQ come from the germline V gene. Trimming took 7 bases from V and 7 from J; bases not matched to a gene: 6. The CDR3 is 14 amino acids. The DNA of the CDR3 is TGCGCCAGCGTCTCGACTAGCGGGAGTAATGAGCAGTTCTTC. Translated: CASVSTSGSNEQFF.

V gene TRBV25-1 combines with J gene TRBJ1-2; maybe TRBD1 (5 bases). Looked up from germline, CDR1 is MGHDK and CDR2 is SYGVNS. The V end was cut by 2 bases, the J end by 2 bases, with 15 bases between. This CDR3 spans 16 amino acids. CDR3 region: CASSEIIGGTNYGYTF. The DNA of the CDR3 is TGTGCCAGCAGTGAAATTATTGGGGGAACAAACTATGGCTACACCTTC.

With regard to this clone: Distinct nucleotide sequences in the sample also encode this CDR3. V gene TRBV15 combines with J gene TRBJ2-7; D is ambiguous. Germline V gives CDR1 LNHNV, CDR2 YYDKDF (reference sequence). The CDR3 runs to 12 residues. V lost 5 bases, J lost 3 bases, and 8 bases lay in between. The CDR3 loop reads CATSGRLYEQYF. CDR3 sequence (DNA): TGTGCCACCAGCGGCCGGCTCTACGAGCAGTACTTC.

The chain combines TRBV23-1 with TRBJ2-3, with 7 bases that match TRBD2. TRBV23-1 is flagged as an ORF with uncertain function. The CDR3 loop spans 19 amino acids. The ends lost 3 bases at V and 2 bases at J; junction bases unmatched: 17. CDR3 nucleotides: TGCGCCAGCAGTCACCCAATAGCGGGCCACAAAATCTTCACAGATACGCAGTATTTT. Its translation is CASSHPIAGHKIFTDTQYF.

The CDR3 nucleotides are TGTGCCAGCTCACCCAATCAGGGGATTAATACGCAGTATTTT. Translating gives CASSPNQGINTQYF. V gene TRBV18 combines with J gene TRBJ2-3, with a weak D call TRBD1 (6 bases). Germline values: CDR1 KGHSH, CDR2 LQKENI. Trimming shortened V by 3 bases and J by 7 bases, and 14 bases separated the two germline ends. The CDR3 runs 14 residues.

V usage is TRBV10-1 and J usage is TRBJ1-1; D may be TRBD1 (6 bases). Germline CDR1 and CDR2: WNHNN and SYGVQD (reference sequence). V lost 3 bases and J lost 9, with 17 bases in between. The CDR3 has 14 amino acids. CDR3: CASSEDPGAEKAFF. In DNA form, the CDR3 reads TGCGCCAGCAGTGAAGACCCGGGGGCGGAAAAAGCTTTCTTT.

The rearrangement uses TRBV18 and TRBJ1-1, with 7 bases fitting TRBD1. The CDR3 contains 16 residues. The trim removed 4 bases at V and 4 bases at J, leaving 12 bases unmatched. Germline V lookup: CDR1 KGHSH, CDR2 LQKENI. The CDR3 nucleotides read TGTGCCAGCTCACGGAACAGGGGAGTTGGTGGCACTGAAGCTTTCTTT. Translated, it gives CASSRNRGVGGTEAFF.

The genes are TRBV29-1 and TRBJ2-7; the D gene could be TRBD1 or TRBD2 (6 bases each). Germline CDR1 and CDR2: SQVTM and ANQGSEA. V gave up 5 bases and J gave up 6 bases, with 20 bases separating them. This CDR3 contains 14 residues. CDR3 loop: CSVTLRLGGGEQYF. In nucleotides, the CDR3 is TGCAGCGTTACCCTCCGATTGGGGGGCGGCGAGCAGTACTTC.

V usage is TRBV19 and J usage is TRBJ2-7, with TRBD2 matching over 12 bases. J was trimmed by 5 bases and V by 5 bases; bases with no gene match: 4. CDR1 and CDR2 (germline): LNHDA, SQIVND (reference sequence). The CDR3 covers 14 residues. The CDR3 reads CASSLTSGSHEQYF. CDR3 DNA sequence: TGTGCCAGTAGTCTGACTAGCGGGAGCCACGAGCAGTACTTC. Combining the CDR3 with reference TRBV19 and TRBJ2-7 gives the whole variable domain DGGITQSPKYLFRKEGQNVTLSCEQNLNHDAMYWYRQDPGQGLRLIYYSQIVNDFQKGDIAEGYSVSREKKESFPLTVTSAQKNPTAFYLCASSLTSGSHEQYFGPGTRLTVT.

The rearrangement uses TRBV5-1 and TRBJ1-2, with a tentative D call TRBD1 (6 bases). This CDR3 is 15 amino acids long. Germline CDR1 and CDR2: SGHRS and YFSETQ. V shed 4 bases and J shed 8 bases, with 21 bases lying between them. DNA of the CDR3: TGCGCCAGCAGCCCAGAAGGGACACCGAGCAGGGGCTACACCTTC. Amino acids: CASSPEGTPSRGYTF.

The chain carries TRBV5-1 and TRBJ2-3, with D unclear. The germline gives CDR1 SGHRS, CDR2 YFSETQ. The V and J ends lost 7 bases and 0 bases respectively, with 12 bases between them. The CDR3 is made up of 14 amino acids. The CDR3 region is CASRTEPSTDTQYF. The DNA of the CDR3 is TGCGCCAGCCGAACGGAACCTAGCACAGATACGCAGTATTTT. The full variable domain, rest sourced from reference TRBV5-1 and TRBJ2-3, is KAGVTQTPRYLIKTRGQQVTLSCSPISGHRSVSWYQQTPGQGLQFLFEYFSETQRNKGNFPGRFSGRQFSNSRSEMNVSTLELGDSALYLCASRTEPSTDTQYFGPGTRLTVL.

This chain links TRBV18 with TRBJ2-5, with D tentatively TRBD2 (5 bases). The CDR3 has 14 amino acids. V was pared by 1 base and J by 5 bases, with 11 bases between. Germline lookup yields CDR1 KGHSH and CDR2 LQKENI. The CDR3 is CASSPLRRRETQYF. The CDR3 nucleotides read TGTGCCAGCTCACCACTCCGGAGGAGGGAGACCCAGTACTTC.

The chain combines TRBV5-1 with TRBJ2-1, with TRBD2 matching over 12 bases. Unmatched junction bases numbered 5, after V lost 3 bases and J lost 7 bases. Germline CDR1 is SGHRS and CDR2 is YFSETQ. The CDR3 spans 15 residues. CDR3 residues: CASSSTSGSVNEQFF. The CDR3 DNA reads as TGCGCCAGCAGCTCGACTAGCGGGAGTGTGAATGAGCAGTTCTTC.

The chain combines TRBV5-1 with TRBJ2-5; the match to TRBD1 covers 7 bases. CDR3 length equals 16 residues. V lost 4 bases, J lost 5 bases, and 14 bases stayed unmatched. Per the germline V gene, CDR1 is SGHRS and CDR2 is YFSETQ. Here the CDR3 DNA reads TGCGCCAGCAGCCCCGGAACACGACAGGGTGGGGAGACCCAGTACTTC. Translating gives CASSPGTRQGGETQYF.

This sequence joins TRBV6-4 and TRBJ2-7; D may be TRBD1 (5 bases). The CDR3 length is 14 residues. V was trimmed by 2 bases and J by 2 bases, leaving 10 bases between them. CDR1 is MRHNA, CDR2 SNTAGT, per germline. CDR3 sequence reads: CASSDKDTTYEQYF. CDR3 nucleotides: TGTGCCAGCAGTGACAAGGACACAACCTACGAGCAGTACTTC.

This chain joins TRBV25-1 and TRBJ2-3; no definite D call. The CDR3 length is 13 residues. V lost 1 base and J lost 2, with 4 bases in between. Germline assignment: CDR1 MGHDK and CDR2 SYGVNS. The DNA for the CDR3 is TGTGCCAGCAGTGAATCGGCCACAGATACGCAGTATTTT. Protein sequence: CASSESATDTQYF.

The rearrangement links TRBV15 to TRBJ1-1, with D unresolved. This CDR3 spans 14 amino acids. Trimming removed 3 bases at V and 0 bases at J, with 8 bases between. CDR1 and CDR2 from the germline V gene are LNHNV and YYDKDF (reference sequence). For the CDR3, the DNA is TGTGCCACCAGCAGGGGAGGAGTGAACACTGAAGCTTTCTTT. This codes for CATSRGGVNTEAFF.

The chain carries TRBV7-3 and TRBJ2-7; perhaps TRBD1 as D (6 bases). Germline V gene data show CDR1 as SGHTA and CDR2 as FQGTGA. This CDR3 region has 13 residues. Trimming removed 5 bases from V and 6 bases from J, with 14 bases in between. The CDR3 here is CASSAQQGTEQYF. The DNA for the CDR3 is TGTGCCAGCAGCGCGCAACAGGGAACCGAGCAGTACTTC.

The V and J genes are TRBV6-1 and TRBJ2-7, with D unclear. This CDR3 has 14 amino acids. Germline V gene data show CDR1 as MNHNS and CDR2 as SASEGT. Trimming took 1 base from V and 2 from J, leaving 9 bases between them. As DNA, the CDR3 is TGTGCCAGCAGTGAAGGGCGGCCTACCTACGAGCAGTACTTC. Residues: CASSEGRPTYEQYF.

The chain joins TRBV19 to TRBJ2-1, with D possibly matching TRBD1 (6 bases). The CDR3 is 15 residues long. Germline CDR1 and CDR2: LNHDA and SQIVND (reference sequence). Trimming pared 5 bases from V and 2 bases from J, leaving 13 bases between. CDR3 region: CASSAGTSPYNEQFF. The CDR3 coding sequence is TGTGCCAGTAGTGCCGGGACATCTCCCTACAATGAGCAGTTCTTC.

This chain uses TRBV6-5 with TRBJ2-7; possible D gene TRBD2, 6 bases. Trimming shortened V by 7 bases and J by 2 bases, and 9 bases separated the two germline ends. This CDR3 is 12 amino acids long. Germline V gene lookup returns CDR1 MNHEY and CDR2 SVGAGI. CDR3 protein: CASTGTAYEQYF. The CDR3 DNA is TGTGCCAGCACGGGGACTGCCTACGAGCAGTACTTC.

The rearrangement uses TRBV7-2 and TRBJ2-6, with D maybe TRBD2 (5 bases). V was cut by 5 bases and J by 5 bases, with 19 bases left in between. The CDR3 runs to 17 residues. CDR1 is SGHTA and CDR2 is FQGNSA in the germline V gene. This CDR3 reads CASSGRYREPWANVLTF. CDR3 bases: TGTGCCAGCAGCGGACGATATCGGGAACCTTGGGCCAACGTCCTGACTTTC.

This sequence joins TRBV19 and TRBJ2-6; D gene unclear. Per germline, CDR1 LNHDA and CDR2 SQIVND (reference sequence). Trimming stripped 5 bases from V and 0 bases from J, with 11 bases between. The CDR3 is made up of 16 amino acids. CDR3 DNA: TGTGCCAGTAGTCTCCCGGGCGGCTCTGGGGCCAACGTCCTGACTTTC. This translates into CASSLPGGSGANVLTF.

The V and J genes are TRBV28 and TRBJ2-2; 9 bases are shared with TRBD2. From germline, CDR1 is MDHEN and CDR2 SYDVKM. The CDR3 consists of 15 residues. V was clipped by 8 bases and J by 2 bases; unmatched bases: 6. The CDR3 bases are TGTGCCAGCGGATCTAGCGGGGCTAACACCGGGGAGCTGTTTTTT. Its translation: CASGSSGANTGELFF.

The chain joins TRBV5-1 to TRBJ2-3; 7 bases agree with TRBD1. V gave up 2 bases and J gave up 4 bases; unmatched junction bases: 10. Germline-derived CDR1 and CDR2 are SGHRS and YFSETQ. The CDR3 loop spans 16 amino acids. The CDR3, as DNA: TGCGCCAGCAGCTTTAATCGACAGGGCGGCGCAGATACGCAGTATTTT. It translates to CASSFNRQGGADTQYF.

Remarks on this clone: Other nucleotide sequences from this sample produce the same CDR3. The chain carries TRBV5-1 and TRBJ1-2, with D possibly being TRBD1 (6 bases). The germline V and J ends were trimmed by 4 bases and 1 base, with 8 bases remaining between them. CDR3 length equals 13 residues. From germline, CDR1 is SGHRS and CDR2 YFSETQ. CDR3 nucleotide sequence: TGCGCCAGCAGCCTGGACAGTAACTATGGCTACACCTTC. Translating it yields CASSLDSNYGYTF.

The chain uses TRBV28 and TRBJ2-1; tentatively, D is TRBD1 or TRBD2 (5 bases each). The CDR3 extends over 16 amino acids. V lost 6 bases, J lost 3 bases, and 18 bases lay in between. The V gene's germline CDR1 is MDHEN and CDR2 SYDVKM. CDR3 nucleotide sequence: TGTGCCAGCAGCTCCCTGGGGCGCGGGCGCTACAATGAGCAGTTCTTC. It is translated as CASSSLGRGRYNEQFF.